This TCR beta chain was retrieved from a study of shared clonotypes between healthy human individuals. The table came from immunoSEQ multiplex PCR; TCRdb's copy has only in-frame clones and leaves some out. The sample lists 400,000 to 500,000 clones, roughly 78% occurring once. The ends lost 3 bases at V and 3 bases at J; junction bases unmatched: 5. Per germline, CDR1 SGHRS and CDR2 YFSETQ. This CDR3 contains 14 residues. This receptor was identified in a woman aged 40 to 55 in good health. Some clones in this sample may be carry-over from other donors' samples. The sample consisted of PBMCs. V gene TRBV5-1 combines with J gene TRBJ2-7; 8 positions agree with TRBD2. The CDR3, as DNA: TGCGCCAGCAGCTCGGGACTAGGTTTCTACGAGCAGTACTTC. Its protein product is CASSSGLGFYEQYF.